The 3 T cell receptor beta chains in this list originate from one sample, sequenced in a study of shared clonotypes between healthy human individuals. Assay: immunoSEQ multiplex PCR; the TCRdb copy retains only in-frame clones and omits some. The sample contains about 1 million clones, approximately 68% of which appear only once. The sample comprised memory CD4+ T cells sorted from blood. The subset denotes: CD45RA-negative fraction. The receptors were gathered from a man between 18 and 29 years old in good health.

This clone has at least ten counts. CDR3 bases: TGTGCCAGCAGCAAGGGGCAGGAGGTTTCCTCTGGGGCCAACGTCCTGACTTTC. It is translated as CASSKGQEVSSGANVLTF. The chain links TRBV21-1 to TRBJ2-6. TRBV21-1 is a pseudogene locus. This CDR3 is 18 amino acids long.

The chain is built from TRBV6-1 and TRBJ2-1; possibly TRBD2 for D (6 bases). This CDR3 has 11 residues. CDR1 MNHNS and CDR2 SASEGT come from the germline V gene. Trimming pared 11 bases from V and 7 bases from J, leaving 12 bases between. Here the CDR3 reads CARGTLNEQFF. CDR3 DNA sequence: TGTGCCCGCGGGACGTTGAATGAGCAGTTCTTC.

This clone was observed a handful of times. The chain carries TRBV29-1 and TRBJ1-2; the D is unclear. Germline lookup yields CDR1 SQVTM and CDR2 ANQGSEA. V gave up 2 bases and J gave up 1 base, with 2 bases separating them. This CDR3 is built from 11 residues. The CDR3 region has the DNA TGCAGCGTTGAAAGTAACTATGGCTACACCTTC. This codes for CSVESNYGYTF.